This paragraph covers one T cell receptor (beta chain) sequence. The data were taken from a study of CD8 T cells in Susac syndrome. The CDR3 consists of 16 residues. V trimming: 2 bases; J trimming: 1 base; junction bases outside the gene matches: 2. Germline V lookup: CDR1 SGHDN, CDR2 FVKESK. Random hexamers were used to reverse transcribe the RNA input (roughly 0.5 to 1 ug). Multiplex immunoSEQ PCR targeted 54 Vbeta and 13 Jbeta TCR beta segments. In TCRdb, the immunoSEQ multiplex PCR reads were re-called with MiXCR into one record per CDR3 protein. Among about 90,000 distinct CDR3 sequences listed, around 93% were seen once. TCR beta sequencing covered blood CD8+ and CD4+ T cells. The study used healthy donors as controls matched for age and sex. TEMRA cells underwent FACS enrichment and CD8+ and CD4+ T cells underwent negative isolation.

The specimen was CD8+ T cells from PBMCs. The receptor was derived from a human donor in good health. V is TRBV14 and J is TRBJ2-5; 12 positions match TRBD2. DNA for the CDR3: TGTGCCAGCAGCCAAACGACTAGCGGGGGCCAAGAGACCCAGTACTTC. As protein: CASSQTTSGGQETQYF.